The present T cell receptor (beta chain) was sequenced within a study of shared clonotypes between healthy human individuals. The CDR3 extends over 14 amino acids. The germline V and J ends were trimmed by 6 bases and 1 base, with 12 bases remaining between them. CDR1 WSHSY and CDR2 SAAADI come from the germline V gene. Method: immunoSEQ multiplex PCR; TCRdb's copy keeps in-frame clones and lacks some. The sample yields 2 million to 3 million clones, approximately 93% seen once. The TCR was taken from a man aged 18 to 30 in good health. Some clones in this sample may be carry-over from other donors' samples. The rearrangement links TRBV10-2 to TRBJ1-1, with no clear D. The specimen sequenced was naive CD4+ T cells from PBMCs. Subset in this sample: CD45RA+ positively selected. The CDR3 DNA is TGCGCCAGCAGACCTTCCGGGCCGAACACTGAAGCTTTCTTT. It yields the protein CASRPSGPNTEAFF.